A selection of T cell receptor beta chains follows, all from one sample in a study of T cell repertoires in cytomegalovirus infection. For these receptors, no antigen is known. Each CDR3 protein is one row after TCRdb ran MiXCR on the reads. This table has approximately 600,000 distinct CDR3 sequences, about 39% appearing once. The sample was cultured PBMCs, taken from culture after CMV antigen stimulation. The receptors were sampled from a human donor in good health (CMV status not recorded). Some clones in this sample may be carry-over from other donors' samples. Each CDR3 is given without its conserved first and last residue. A clone size is listed for some rows: how often the clone was seen (once, few, many), or a class if it is expanded.

V gene	J gene	clone size	CDR3 protein
TRBV7-8	TRBJ1-1	many	ASSLRGGEAF
TRBV7-8	TRBJ2-5	many	ASSLGLLAGVRQETQY
TRBV14	TRBJ2-7	.	ASSQDSTYPLDEQY
TRBV28	TRBJ1-1	.	ASNPDRAGENTEAF
TRBV7-6	TRBJ2-1	.	ASSFGGPSSYNEQF
TRBV4-3	TRBJ2-3	.	ASSQDRHTDTQY
TRBV5-6	TRBJ2-7	few	ASSIGRTYEQY
TRBV5-1	TRBJ2-3	.	ASSLGETTDTQY
TRBV20-1	TRBJ2-3	.	SARWTWDTQY
TRBV2	TRBJ1-1	few	ASSEEGVLLNTEAF
TRBV20-1	TRBJ2-3	.	SANRQGVSTDTQY
TRBV7-2	TRBJ2-1	.	ASSLDGVGGTQF
TRBV28	TRBJ1-1	.	ASLGPGQGWGGEAF
TRBV7-9	TRBJ2-7	.	ASSFSDTAYEQY
TRBV2	TRBJ1-5	.	ASSVSEQPQH
TRBV5-1	TRBJ1-1	.	ASSLALGGEAF
TRBV6-1	TRBJ2-2	.	ASSPSSNTGELF
TRBV4-1	TRBJ1-2	.	ASSQVSGELYGYT
TRBV9	TRBJ1-3	few	ASSFAGVSGNTIY
TRBV19	TRBJ2-2	.	ASSILKQGTGTGELF
TRBV7-2	TRBJ2-7	few	ASSLEPRVEQY
TRBV6-2/TRBV6-3	TRBJ1-1	few	ASRGSGHTEAF
TRBV11-2	TRBJ2-5	.	ASSWRSRIQETQY
TRBV11-2	TRBJ2-2	once	ASSLRSFRDPSNTGELF
TRBV7-8	TRBJ1-6	few	ASSLAPRGLSYNSPLH
TRBV6-1	TRBJ2-7	.	ASSERGTGVYEQY
TRBV5-6	TRBJ2-5	.	ASTSNKGGQETQY
TRBV5-6	TRBJ2-1	.	ASSLAVGSFSYNEQF
TRBV5-6	TRBJ2-3	.	ASNFLGGNTDTQY
TRBV10-3	TRBJ1-1	.	AISESGRKAF
TRBV7-2	TRBJ2-3	.	ASSLAGTSGGDTQY
TRBV10-3	TRBJ1-3	.	ATADRTSGNTIY
TRBV4-2	TRBJ2-5	once	ASSQESRWETQY